The 5 T cell receptor beta chains in this list originate from one sample, sequenced in a study of CD8+ T cells in alopecia areata. RNA was extracted and reverse transcribed into cDNA as the sequencing template. TCRdb keeps only in-frame clones here, not all; method: immunoSEQ multiplex PCR. This repertoire shows about 280,000 clones, roughly 50% found once; its top ten account for approximately 1.7%. Treatment described: oral pan-JAK inhibitor, 5-10 mg twice daily. The sample was CD4+ T cells sorted from blood, taken at week 24, from a patient treated with tofacitinib. The receptors come from a human donor with alopecia areata.

The chain links TRBV2 to TRBJ1-6; D not resolved. Germline V CDR1 and CDR2: SNHLY, FYNNEI. Trimming pared 5 bases from V and 3 bases from J, leaving 14 bases between. The CDR3 runs 16 residues. CDR3 protein: CASSSEGGIYNSPLHF. The CDR3 DNA sequence: TGTGCCAGCAGTTCTGAGGGCGGGATCTATAATTCACCCCTCCACTTT.

The rearrangement uses TRBV9 and TRBJ1-3, with D hard to call. The germline V gene has CDR1 SGDLS and CDR2 YYNGEE. The germline V and J ends were trimmed by 0 bases and 1 base, with 14 bases remaining between them. The CDR3 extends over 17 amino acids. The chain's CDR3 is CASSVDQMGYSGNTIYF. The CDR3 nucleotides are TGTGCCAGCAGCGTAGACCAGATGGGCTATTCTGGAAACACCATATATTTT. The full variable domain, in which reference TRBV9 and TRBJ1-3 provide the parts outside the CDR3, is DSGVTQTPKHLITATGQRVTLRCSPRSGDLSVYWYQQSLDQGLQFLIQYYNGEERAKGNILERFSAQQFPDLHSELNLSSLELGDSALYFCASSVDQMGYSGNTIYFGEGSWLTVV.

In this sample, this clone turned up a few times. This chain connects TRBV27 to TRBJ2-5, with D possibly TRBD1 on 5 matching bases. The germline V gene has CDR1 MNHEY and CDR2 SMNVEV (reference sequence). Trimming removed 5 bases from V and 0 bases from J, with 7 bases in between. This CDR3 region has 13 residues. The CDR3 protein is CASSAGYQETQYF. In DNA, the CDR3 is TGTGCCAGCAGTGCAGGGTACCAAGAGACCCAGTACTTC.

The chain uses TRBV4-3 and TRBJ2-4, with D perhaps given as TRBD1 or TRBD2 (5 bases each). This CDR3 has 17 amino acids. V lost 0 bases to trimming and J lost 0 bases, with 12 bases between them. Germline CDR1 and CDR2: LGHNA and YSLEER. The CDR3 coding sequence is TGCGCCAGCAGCCAAGAAGGTGGGGGATTAGCCAAAAACATTCAGTACTTC. The encoded protein is CASSQEGGGLAKNIQYF.

V and J are TRBV20-1 and TRBJ1-1; D is uncertain. Trimming took off 7 bases at V and 5 bases at J, with 11 bases between the two ends. This CDR3 has 11 amino acids. Germline V gene data show CDR1 as DFQATT and CDR2 as SNEGSKA (reference sequence). The CDR3 bases are TGCAGTGGACAACGAAATACTGAAGCTTTCTTT. Amino acids: CSGQRNTEAFF.